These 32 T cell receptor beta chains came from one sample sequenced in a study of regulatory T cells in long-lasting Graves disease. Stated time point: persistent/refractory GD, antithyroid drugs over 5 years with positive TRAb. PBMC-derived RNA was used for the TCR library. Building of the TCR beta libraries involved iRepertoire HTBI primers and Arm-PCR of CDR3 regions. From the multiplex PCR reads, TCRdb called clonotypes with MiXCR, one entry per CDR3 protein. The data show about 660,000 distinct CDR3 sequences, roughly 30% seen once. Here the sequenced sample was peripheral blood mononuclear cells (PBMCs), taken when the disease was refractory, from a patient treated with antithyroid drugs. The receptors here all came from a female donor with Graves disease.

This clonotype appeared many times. CDR3 in DNA: TGTGCCAGCAGTAGGTATGACTCAACCTACGAGCAGTACTTC. Protein product: CASSRYDSTYEQYF. This sequence joins TRBV6-1 and TRBJ2-7; D remains unclear. Deletions cut 5 bases from V and 2 bases from J, with 13 bases between. Germline values: CDR1 MNHNS, CDR2 SASEGT. The CDR3 totals 14 residues.

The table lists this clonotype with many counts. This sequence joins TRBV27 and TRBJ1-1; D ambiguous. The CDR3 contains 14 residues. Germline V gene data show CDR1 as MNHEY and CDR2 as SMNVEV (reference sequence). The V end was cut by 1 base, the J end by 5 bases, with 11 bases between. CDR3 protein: CASSLYFSTTEAFF. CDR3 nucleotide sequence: TGTGCCAGCAGTTTATACTTTTCGACGACTGAAGCTTTCTTT.

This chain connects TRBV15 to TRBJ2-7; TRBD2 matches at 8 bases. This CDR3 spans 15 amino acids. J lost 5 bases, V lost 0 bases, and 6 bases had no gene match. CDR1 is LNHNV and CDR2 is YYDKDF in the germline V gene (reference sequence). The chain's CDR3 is CATSRDSGGIDEQYF. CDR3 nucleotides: TGTGCCACCAGCAGAGATTCGGGGGGGATCGACGAGCAGTACTTC.

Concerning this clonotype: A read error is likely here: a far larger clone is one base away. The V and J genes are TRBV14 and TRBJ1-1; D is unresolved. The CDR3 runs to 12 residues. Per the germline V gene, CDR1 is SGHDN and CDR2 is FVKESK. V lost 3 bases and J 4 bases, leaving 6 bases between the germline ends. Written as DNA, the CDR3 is TGTGCCAGCAGCCAGAAGAGCACTGAAGCTTTCTTT. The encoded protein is CASSQKSTEAFF.

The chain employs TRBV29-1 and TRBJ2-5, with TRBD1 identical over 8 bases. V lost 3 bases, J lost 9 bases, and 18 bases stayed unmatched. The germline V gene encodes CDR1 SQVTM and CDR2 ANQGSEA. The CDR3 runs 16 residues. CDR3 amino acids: CSVDTPGQGPWVAQYF. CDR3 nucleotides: TGCAGCGTTGATACTCCTGGACAGGGTCCATGGGTGGCCCAGTACTTC.

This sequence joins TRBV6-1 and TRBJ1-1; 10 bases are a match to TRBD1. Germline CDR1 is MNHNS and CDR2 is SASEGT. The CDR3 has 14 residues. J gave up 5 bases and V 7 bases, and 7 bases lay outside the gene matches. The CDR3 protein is CASIRTGGGTEAFF. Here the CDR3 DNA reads TGTGCCAGCATTAGGACAGGGGGAGGTACTGAAGCTTTCTTT.

CDR3 DNA: TGCAGTGCTGGCGGCTGGGAGACCCAGTACTTC. Translating gives CSAGGWETQYF. The chain is built from TRBV20-1 and TRBJ2-5; D ambiguous. Trimming took 5 bases from V and 5 from J, leaving 9 bases between them. Per germline, CDR1 DFQATT and CDR2 SNEGSKA (reference sequence). The CDR3 consists of 11 residues.

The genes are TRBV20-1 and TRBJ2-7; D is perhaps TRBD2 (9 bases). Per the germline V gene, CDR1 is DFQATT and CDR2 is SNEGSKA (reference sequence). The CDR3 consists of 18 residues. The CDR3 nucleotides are TGCAGCCTCGGACAGGGAACTAGCGGGTCCCTGCGGACGTCCGAGCAGTACTTC. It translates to CSLGQGTSGSLRTSEQYF.

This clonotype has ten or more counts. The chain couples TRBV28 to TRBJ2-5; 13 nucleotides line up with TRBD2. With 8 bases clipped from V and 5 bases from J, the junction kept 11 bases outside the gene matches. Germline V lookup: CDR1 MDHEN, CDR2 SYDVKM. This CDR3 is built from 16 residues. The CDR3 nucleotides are TGTGCCAGCCAAGGACTAGCGGGAGTCGGTGGGGAGACCCAGTACTTC. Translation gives CASQGLAGVGGETQYF. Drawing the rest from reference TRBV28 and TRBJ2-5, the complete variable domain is DVKVTQSSRYLVKRTGEKVFLECVQDMDHENMFWYRQDPGLGLRLIYFSYDVKMKEKGDIPEGYSVSREKKERFSLILESASTNQTSMYLCASQGLAGVGGETQYFGPGTRLLVL.

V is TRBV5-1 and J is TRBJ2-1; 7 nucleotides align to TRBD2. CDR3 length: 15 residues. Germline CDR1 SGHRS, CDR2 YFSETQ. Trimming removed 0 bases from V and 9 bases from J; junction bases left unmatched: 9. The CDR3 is CASSLAPRLAVEQFF. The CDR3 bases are TGCGCCAGCAGCTTGGCCCCAAGACTAGCCGTTGAGCAGTTCTTC. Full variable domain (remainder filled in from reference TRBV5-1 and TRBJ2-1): KAGVTQTPRYLIKTRGQQVTLSCSPISGHRSVSWYQQTPGQGLQFLFEYFSETQRNKGNFPGRFSGRQFSNSRSEMNVSTLELGDSALYLCASSLAPRLAVEQFFGPGTRLTVL.

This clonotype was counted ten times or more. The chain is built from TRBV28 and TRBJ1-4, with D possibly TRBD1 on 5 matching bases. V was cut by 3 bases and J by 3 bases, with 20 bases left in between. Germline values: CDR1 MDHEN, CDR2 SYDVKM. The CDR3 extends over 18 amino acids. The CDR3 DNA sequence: TGTGCCAGCAGTTTCGGCATCAGGGACTTGGCGGCTAATGAAAAACTGTTTTTT. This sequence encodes CASSFGIRDLAANEKLFF. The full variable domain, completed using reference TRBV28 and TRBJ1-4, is DVKVTQSSRYLVKRTGEKVFLECVQDMDHENMFWYRQDPGLGLRLIYFSYDVKMKEKGDIPEGYSVSREKKERFSLILESASTNQTSMYLCASSFGIRDLAANEKLFFGSGTQLSVL.

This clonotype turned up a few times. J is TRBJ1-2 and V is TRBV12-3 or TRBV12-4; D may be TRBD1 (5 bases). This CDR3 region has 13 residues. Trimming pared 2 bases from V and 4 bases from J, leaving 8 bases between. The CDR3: CASSLSGFYGYTF. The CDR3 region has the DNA TGTGCCAGCAGTTTATCAGGGTTCTATGGCTACACCTTC.

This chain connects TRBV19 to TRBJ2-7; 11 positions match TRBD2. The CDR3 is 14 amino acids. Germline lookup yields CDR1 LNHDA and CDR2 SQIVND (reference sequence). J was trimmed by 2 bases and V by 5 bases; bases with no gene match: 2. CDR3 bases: TGTGCCAGTAGTGCGACTAGCGGGGCCTACGAGCAGTACTTC. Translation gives CASSATSGAYEQYF.

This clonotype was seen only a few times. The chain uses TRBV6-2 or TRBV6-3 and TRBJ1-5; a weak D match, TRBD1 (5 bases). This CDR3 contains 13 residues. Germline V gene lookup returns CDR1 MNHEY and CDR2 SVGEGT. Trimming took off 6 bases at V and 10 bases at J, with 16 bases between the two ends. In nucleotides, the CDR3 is TGTGCCAGCAGCTGGACCCCTCAGGGACCCCAGCATTTT. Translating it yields CASSWTPQGPQHF.

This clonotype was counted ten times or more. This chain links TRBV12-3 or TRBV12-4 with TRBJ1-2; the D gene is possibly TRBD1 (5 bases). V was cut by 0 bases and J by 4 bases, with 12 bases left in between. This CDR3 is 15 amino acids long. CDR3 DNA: TGTGCCAGCAGTTTAGCGGAGGGGATCCGCTATGGCTACACCTTC. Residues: CASSLAEGIRYGYTF.

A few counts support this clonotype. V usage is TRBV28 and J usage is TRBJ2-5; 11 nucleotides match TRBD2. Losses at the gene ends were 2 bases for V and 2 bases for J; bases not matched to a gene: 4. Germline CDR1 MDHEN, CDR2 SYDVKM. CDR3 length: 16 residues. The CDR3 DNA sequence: TGTGCCAGCAGTTTACGGACTAGCGGGTTTCAAGAGACCCAGTACTTC. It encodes CASSLRTSGFQETQYF.

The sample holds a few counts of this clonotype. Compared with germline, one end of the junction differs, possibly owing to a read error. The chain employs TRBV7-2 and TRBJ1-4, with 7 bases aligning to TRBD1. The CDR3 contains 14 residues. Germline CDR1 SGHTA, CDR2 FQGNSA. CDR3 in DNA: TGTGCCAGCAGCGACGGACAGGTTAATGACAAACTGTTTTTT. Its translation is CASSDGQVNDKLFF.

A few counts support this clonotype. CDR3 in amino acids: CASSQSNTEAFF. Written as DNA, the CDR3 is TGTGCCAGCAGCCAATCCAACACTGAAGCTTTCTTT. The genes are TRBV5-6 and TRBJ1-1; D is unresolved. Germline CDR1 is SGHDT and CDR2 is YYEEEE. The V end was cut by 4 bases, the J end by 2 bases, with 6 bases between. The CDR3 runs to 12 residues.

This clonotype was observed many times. The DNA for the CDR3 is TGTGCCAGCACACTACAGGGGAATTCACCCCTCCACTTT. This encodes CASTLQGNSPLHF. The rearrangement joins TRBV12-3 or TRBV12-4 to TRBJ1-6; 7 bases agree with TRBD1. The CDR3 contains 13 residues. The trim removed 7 bases at V and 7 bases at J, leaving 4 bases unmatched.

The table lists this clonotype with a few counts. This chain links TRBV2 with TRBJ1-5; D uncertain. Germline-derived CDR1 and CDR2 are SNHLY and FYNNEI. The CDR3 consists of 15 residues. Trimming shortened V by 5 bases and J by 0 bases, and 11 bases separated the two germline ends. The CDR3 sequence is CASSPQKYSNQPQHF. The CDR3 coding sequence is TGTGCCAGCAGTCCCCAGAAGTATAGCAATCAGCCCCAGCATTTT. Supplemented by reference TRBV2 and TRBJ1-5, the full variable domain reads EPEVTQTPSHQVTQMGQEVILRCVPISNHLYFYWYRQILGQKVEFLVSFYNNEISEKSEIFDDQFSVERPDGSNFTLKIRSTKLEDSAMYFCASSPQKYSNQPQHFGDGTRLSIL.

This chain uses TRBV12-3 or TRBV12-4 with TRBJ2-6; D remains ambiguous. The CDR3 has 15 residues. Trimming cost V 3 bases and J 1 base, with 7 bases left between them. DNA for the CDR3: TGTGCCAGCAGTTTCCACCAATCTGGGGCCAACGTCCTGACTTTC. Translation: CASSFHQSGANVLTF.

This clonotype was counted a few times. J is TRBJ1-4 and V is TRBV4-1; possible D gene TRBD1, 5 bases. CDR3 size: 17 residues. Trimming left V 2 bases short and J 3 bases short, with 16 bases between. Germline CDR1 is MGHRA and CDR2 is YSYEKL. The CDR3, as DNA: TGCGCCAGCAGCCAACTCGGACGGGTCAGGGCTAATGAAAAACTGTTTTTT. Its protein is CASSQLGRVRANEKLFF.

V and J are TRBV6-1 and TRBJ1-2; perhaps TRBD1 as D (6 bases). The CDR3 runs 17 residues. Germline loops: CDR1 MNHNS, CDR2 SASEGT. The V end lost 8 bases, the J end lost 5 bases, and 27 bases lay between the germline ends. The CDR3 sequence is CASAIAGQSFNLYGYTF. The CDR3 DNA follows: TGTGCCAGCGCCATAGCGGGACAATCCTTCAACTTGTATGGCTACACCTTC.

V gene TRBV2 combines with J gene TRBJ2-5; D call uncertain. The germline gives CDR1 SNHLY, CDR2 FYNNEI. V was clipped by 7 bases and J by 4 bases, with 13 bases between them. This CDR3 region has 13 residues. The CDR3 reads CASNREGRETQYF. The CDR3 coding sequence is TGTGCCAGCAATAGGGAAGGACGAGAGACCCAGTACTTC.

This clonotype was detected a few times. CDR3 DNA: TGTGCCAGCAGCCGGATTGGGGGCAACTATGGCTACACCTTC. Translation: CASSRIGGNYGYTF. The chain combines TRBV6-1 with TRBJ1-2, with D possibly being TRBD1 (6 bases). With 6 bases removed from V and 2 bases from J, the gap between germline ends came to 13 bases. The germline gives CDR1 MNHNS, CDR2 SASEGT. This CDR3 is 14 amino acids long.

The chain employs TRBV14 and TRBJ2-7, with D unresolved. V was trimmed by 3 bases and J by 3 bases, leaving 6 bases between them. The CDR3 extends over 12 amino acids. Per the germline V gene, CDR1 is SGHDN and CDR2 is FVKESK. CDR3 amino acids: CASSHLLYEQYF. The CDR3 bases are TGTGCCAGCAGCCACCTGCTCTACGAGCAGTACTTC.

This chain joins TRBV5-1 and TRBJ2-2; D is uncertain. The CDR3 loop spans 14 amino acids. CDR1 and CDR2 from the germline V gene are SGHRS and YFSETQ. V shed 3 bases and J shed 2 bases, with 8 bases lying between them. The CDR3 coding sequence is TGCGCCAGCAGCTCTCAGACTAACACCGGGGAGCTGTTTTTT. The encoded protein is CASSSQTNTGELFF.

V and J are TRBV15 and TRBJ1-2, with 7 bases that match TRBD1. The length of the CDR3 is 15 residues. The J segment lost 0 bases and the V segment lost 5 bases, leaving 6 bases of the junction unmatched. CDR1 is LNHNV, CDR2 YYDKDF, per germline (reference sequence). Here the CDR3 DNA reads TGTGCCACCAGCGGGGGGGACAGACCTAACTATGGCTACACCTTC. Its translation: CATSGGDRPNYGYTF. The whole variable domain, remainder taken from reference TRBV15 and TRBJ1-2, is DAMVIQNPRYQVTQFGKPVTLSCSQTLNHNVMYWYQQKSSQAPKLLFHYYDKDFNNEADTPDNFQSRRPNTSFCFLDIRSPGLGDTAMYLCATSGGDRPNYGYTFGSGTRLTVV.

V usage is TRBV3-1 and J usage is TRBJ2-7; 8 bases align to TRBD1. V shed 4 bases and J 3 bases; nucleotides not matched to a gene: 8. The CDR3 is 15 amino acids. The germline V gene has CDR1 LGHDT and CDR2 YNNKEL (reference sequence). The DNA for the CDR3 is TGTGCCAGCAGCCGAGGGCCAGGGGGCGGCTACGAGCAGTACTTC. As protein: CASSRGPGGGYEQYF.

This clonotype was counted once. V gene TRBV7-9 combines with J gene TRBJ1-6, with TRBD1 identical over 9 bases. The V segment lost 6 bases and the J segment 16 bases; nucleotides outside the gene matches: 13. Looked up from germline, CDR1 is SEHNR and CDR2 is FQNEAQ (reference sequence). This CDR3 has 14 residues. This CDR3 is CASSSTGGPLKLHF. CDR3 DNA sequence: TGTGCCAGCAGTTCCACAGGGGGCCCCCTGAAGCTCCACTTT.

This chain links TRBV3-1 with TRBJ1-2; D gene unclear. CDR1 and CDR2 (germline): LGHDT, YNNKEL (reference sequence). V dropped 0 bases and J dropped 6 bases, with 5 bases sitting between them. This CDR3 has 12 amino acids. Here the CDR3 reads CASSQDGNGYTF. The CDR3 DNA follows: TGTGCCAGCAGCCAAGATGGGAATGGCTACACCTTC.

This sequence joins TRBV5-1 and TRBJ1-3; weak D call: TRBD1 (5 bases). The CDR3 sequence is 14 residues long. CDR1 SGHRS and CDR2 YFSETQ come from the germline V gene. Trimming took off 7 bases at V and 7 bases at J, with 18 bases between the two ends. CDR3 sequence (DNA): TGCGCCAGCTCGCCCTGGATGGGGGACAACACCATATATTTT. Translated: CASSPWMGDNTIYF.